This entry lists 3 T cell receptor beta chains sequenced from one sample in a study of blood T cell repertoires in COVID-19. Assay used: immunoSEQ multiplex PCR; TCRdb lists only in-frame clones, some missing. The sample shows 250,000 or so clones, around 86% of them seen only once. The sequenced sample consisted of PBMCs or T cells enriched from blood (not recorded which). All receptors come from a woman aged 50 to 60 who had recovered from COVID-19.

This clone occurred once. J is TRBJ1-5 and V is TRBV6-5; 9 nucleotides align to TRBD1. The CDR3 sequence is 13 residues long. The germline gives CDR1 MNHEY, CDR2 SVGAGI. V lost 8 bases and J lost 3; bases outside the gene matches: 2. The chain's CDR3 is CASGTGFNQPQHF. In DNA, the CDR3 is TGTGCCAGCGGGACAGGGTTCAATCAGCCCCAGCATTTT.

The chain is built from TRBV4-2 and TRBJ2-4; tentative D call: TRBD2 (5 bases). Between the trimmed V and J ends, which lost 0 bases and 9 bases, there was a span of 12 bases. From germline, CDR1 is LGHNA and CDR2 YNFKEQ. CDR3 length equals 14 residues. CDR3 sequence reads: CASSQDKEVSIQYF. CDR3 DNA: TGTGCCAGCAGCCAAGATAAGGAGGTCAGCATTCAGTACTTC.

This clone showed up just a few times. This chain joins TRBV7-9 and TRBJ1-1; TRBD1 is a possible D gene (6 bases). V shed 0 bases and J shed 4 bases, with 12 bases lying between them. This CDR3 is built from 15 residues. CDR1 SEHNR and CDR2 FQNEAQ come from the germline V gene (reference sequence). The CDR3 nucleotides are TGTGCCAGCAGCTTAGCGTCGGGGGGCGGCACTGAAGCTTTCTTT. Translating it yields CASSLASGGGTEAFF.